The subject of this entry is one T cell receptor beta chain. Its antigen is as yet unknown. Germline V gives CDR1 MNHNY, CDR2 SVGAGI (reference sequence). This CDR3 has 16 amino acids. V was pared by 8 bases and J by 4 bases, with 23 bases between. These data belong to a study of cytomegalovirus exposure and HLA in healthy donors. Study-level findings and limits: Compared with the roughly 700-donor mean, an Asian-associated ancestry cluster reportedly had fewer N-insertions, according to a later analysis.

PCR employed 60 Vbeta and 13 Jbeta primers. Libraries were prepared by immunoSEQ multiplex PCR; TCRdb keeps only in-frame clonotypes and omits some of them. Across 150,000 to 200,000 clones, the top ten clones capture roughly 0.74% of the sample. The chain employs TRBV6-6 and TRBJ1-2; D ambiguous. The receptor was isolated from a boy younger than 18 in good health and CMV-seronegative. The sample taken for sequencing was PBMCs. DNA for the CDR3: TGTGCCAGCCGTCCCCCCACAGATCCGCCGGCCTATGGCTACACCTTC. Translation gives CASRPPTDPPAYGYTF.